Below are 6 T cell receptor beta chains sequenced from a single sample in a study of CD8 T cells in ankylosing spondylitis. One entry per CDR3 protein results from TCRdb running MiXCR on the 5' RACE reads. Of some 220,000 distinct CDR3 sequences in the sample, approximately 7.6% were seen once. The source material was blood, either unsorted or a sorted T cell fraction (not recorded which). These receptors were obtained from a female donor with ankylosing spondylitis or in good health (not recorded which).

This clonotype was seen ten or more times. V usage is TRBV6-5 and J usage is TRBJ1-2, with a possible D match to TRBD1 (6 bases). Germline-derived CDR1 and CDR2 are MNHEY and SVGAGI. Trimming left V 2 bases short and J 4 bases short, with 17 bases between. This CDR3 comprises 16 residues. The CDR3 spells CASSYTLGGVGYGYTF. The DNA of the CDR3 is TGTGCCAGCAGTTACACCCTGGGGGGCGTAGGCTATGGCTACACCTTC.

This clonotype was observed many times. The rearrangement joins TRBV5-1 to TRBJ2-7; D is possibly TRBD2 (6 bases). The CDR3 runs 15 residues. V lost 4 bases, J lost 0 bases, and 14 bases lay in between. Looked up from germline, CDR1 is SGHRS and CDR2 is YFSETQ. The CDR3 region has the DNA TGCGCCAGCAGCCAACATTTTAGCGGCTCCTACGAGCAGTACTTC. Translated: CASSQHFSGSYEQYF.

Comments on this clonotype: Being one base from a much bigger clone, this may be a read error. This sequence joins TRBV30 and TRBJ1-2; D unclear. CDR1 GTSNPN and CDR2 SVGIG come from the germline V gene (reference sequence). This CDR3 spans 11 amino acids. CDR3 in amino acids: CACSVPNGYTF. In DNA, the CDR3 is TGTGCCTGCAGTGTCCCGAATGGCTACACCTTC.

The sample holds many counts of this clonotype. This rearrangement joins TRBV7-7 to TRBJ2-3; D not certain. Trimming took 1 base from V and 1 from J, leaving 3 bases between them. Germline V gene data show CDR1 as SSHAT and CDR2 as FNYEAQ (reference sequence). The length of the CDR3 is 13 residues. CDR3: CASSLERTDTQYF. CDR3 sequence (DNA): TGTGCCAGCAGCTTAGAACGCACAGATACGCAGTATTTT.

There are many counts of this clonotype. The chain couples TRBV6-2 or TRBV6-3 to TRBJ2-1; 7 positions match TRBD1. The germline V gene has CDR1 MNHEY and CDR2 SVGEGT. The ends lost 6 bases at V and 4 bases at J; junction bases unmatched: 9. The CDR3 runs to 15 residues. CDR3 loop: CASSIPQGEYNEQFF. In DNA form, the CDR3 reads TGTGCCAGCAGCATCCCGCAGGGGGAATACAATGAGCAGTTCTTC.

This clonotype was seen only a few times. The chain links TRBV6-1 to TRBJ2-1; TRBD2 agrees at 8 bases. CDR1 MNHNS and CDR2 SASEGT come from the germline V gene. The CDR3 covers 14 residues. V lost 5 bases and J lost 8; bases outside the gene matches: 8. The CDR3 sequence: CASSPRTSSYEQFF. CDR3 DNA sequence: TGTGCCAGCAGTCCTCGGACTAGCTCATATGAGCAGTTCTTC.